This T cell receptor (beta chain) came from a study of shared clonotypes between healthy human individuals. Study-wide findings and caveats: Among donors, clonotype sharing was expected to be affected by sequencing depth.

Remarks on this clone: Its antigen is unidentified.

This CDR3 is built from 15 residues. Germline V gene data show CDR1 as SGHDN and CDR2 as FVKESK. The V end was cut by 4 bases, the J end by 1 base, with 13 bases between. Generated by immunoSEQ multiplex PCR, the TCRdb table keeps only in-frame clones and is missing some. The table shows under 600,000 clones, with about 96% occurring only once. The V and J genes are TRBV14 and TRBJ2-5; D could derive from TRBD1 or TRBD2 (5 bases each). The clonotype originates from a young woman in good health. The sample consisted of naive CD4+ T cells sorted from blood. Specified subset: CD45RA+ positively selected. The DNA for the CDR3 is TGTGCCAGCAGCCCCTTAACGGGGCGCCAAGAGACCCAGTACTTC. Residues: CASSPLTGRQETQYF.